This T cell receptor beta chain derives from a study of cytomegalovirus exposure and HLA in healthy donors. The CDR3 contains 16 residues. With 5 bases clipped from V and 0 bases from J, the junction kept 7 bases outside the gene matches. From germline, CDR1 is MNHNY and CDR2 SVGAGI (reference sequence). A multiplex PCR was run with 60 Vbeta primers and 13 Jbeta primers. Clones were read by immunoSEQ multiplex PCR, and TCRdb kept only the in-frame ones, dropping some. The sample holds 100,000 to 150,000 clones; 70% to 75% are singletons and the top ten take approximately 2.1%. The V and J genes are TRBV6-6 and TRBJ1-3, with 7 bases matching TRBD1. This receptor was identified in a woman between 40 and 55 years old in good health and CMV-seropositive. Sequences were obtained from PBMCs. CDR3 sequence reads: CASSRTGEFSGNTIYF. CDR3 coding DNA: TGTGCCAGCAGTCGGACAGGTGAATTCTCTGGAAACACCATATATTTT.